What follows are 25 T cell receptor beta chains derived from one specimen sequenced in a study of blood T cell repertoires in COVID-19 (dated by TCRdb to about 2020). The library was made by the immunoSEQ multiplex PCR assay. Imported from immuneACCESS, the table was reduced by TCRdb to in-frame sequences with V and J called. These copies leave out some clones; in studies compared against another copy, an unresolved V gene accounts for under half, and the cause of the remainder is not known. Within this sample are some 300,000 clones, with around nine tenths of them counted one time only. The ten top clones hold about 1.7% of the sample. Sequencing input: PBMCs or T cells enriched from blood (not recorded which). The receptors come from a woman aged 40 to 50 who had recovered from COVID-19.

The chain is built from TRBV6-1 and TRBJ1-4; a weak D match, TRBD1 (5 bases). V shed 0 bases and J shed 4 bases, with 6 bases lying between them. Germline values: CDR1 MNHNS, CDR2 SASEGT. CDR3 length equals 14 residues. The CDR3 is CASSEAGDNEKLFF. CDR3 DNA: TGTGCCAGCAGTGAAGCAGGGGATAATGAAAAACTGTTTTTT.

The chain has TRBV19 and TRBJ1-5; D is possibly TRBD1 (6 bases). This CDR3 comprises 15 residues. Germline assignment: CDR1 LNHDA and CDR2 SQIVND (reference sequence). V was trimmed by 8 bases and J by 3 bases, leaving 17 bases between them. The CDR3 DNA reads as TGTGCCAGTGGAGGTTCGGACAGAACCAATCAGCCCCAGCATTTT. It is translated as CASGGSDRTNQPQHF.

V is TRBV9 and J is TRBJ2-3, with 8 bases identical to TRBD1. From germline, CDR1 is SGDLS and CDR2 YYNGEE. The length of the CDR3 is 14 residues. V was clipped by 5 bases and J by 3 bases; unmatched bases: 5. The CDR3 sequence is CASRGQEGTDTQYF. CDR3 DNA sequence: TGTGCCAGCAGGGGACAGGAGGGTACAGATACGCAGTATTTT.

DNA of the CDR3: TGTGCCAGTAGTATATCGGGGGAGGGGAGCAATCAGCCCCAGCATTTT. Encoded protein: CASSISGEGSNQPQHF. The J gene is TRBJ1-5, the V gene TRBV19, with D perhaps TRBD1 (5 bases). The CDR3 contains 16 residues. V was trimmed by 2 bases and J by 1 base, leaving 12 bases between them. The germline gives CDR1 LNHDA, CDR2 SQIVND (reference sequence).

The chain's CDR3 is CASSRQSNYGYTF. The CDR3 DNA sequence: TGTGCCAGCTCGCGGCAGTCTAACTATGGCTACACCTTC. The chain is built from TRBV27 and TRBJ1-2; D call uncertain. The CDR3 is 13 residues long. The germline V gene encodes CDR1 MNHEY and CDR2 SMNVEV (reference sequence). The ends were cut back, 8 bases at V and 0 bases at J, with 10 bases in the middle.

This chain connects TRBV7-3 to TRBJ2-5, with 10 bases that match TRBD2. V was pared by 5 bases and J by 9 bases, with 6 bases of the junction left unmatched. The CDR3 has 13 amino acids. CDR1 and CDR2 (germline): SGHTA, FQGTGA. CDR3 DNA sequence: TGTGCCAGCAGCCCCGGACTAGCGGCGCCCCAGTACTTC. This encodes CASSPGLAAPQYF. The entire variable domain, with the rest obtained from reference TRBV7-3 and TRBJ2-5, is as follows: GAGVSQTPSNKVTEKGKYVELRCDPISGHTALYWYRQSLGQGPEFLIYFQGTGAADDSGLPNDRFFAVRPEGSVSTLKIQRTERGDSAVYLCASSPGLAAPQYFGPGTRLLVL.

The V and J genes are TRBV3-1 (or the pseudogene TRBV3-2) and TRBJ2-7; D unresolved. The V end lost 4 bases, the J end lost 5 bases, and 24 bases lay between the germline ends. The CDR3 has 17 amino acids. CDR1 is LGHDT and CDR2 is YNNKEL in the germline V gene (reference sequence). As DNA, the CDR3 is TGTGCCAGCAGCCCGCCCGCGAGTCGTTTCCCCTCTCACGAGCAGTACTTC. Translated, it gives CASSPPASRFPSHEQYF.

The rearrangement uses TRBV6-5 and TRBJ2-1, with 10 bases fitting TRBD2. The V gene end was trimmed by 8 bases and the J gene end by 7 bases; junction bases not matched to a gene: 5. CDR1 is MNHEY, CDR2 SVGAGI, per germline. The CDR3 length is 13 residues. The CDR3 DNA is TGTGCCAGCCTAGCGGGAGAAGCAAATGAGCAGTTCTTC. The encoded protein is CASLAGEANEQFF.

This sequence joins TRBV6-5 and TRBJ2-7, with D possibly TRBD2 on 6 matching bases. Trimming left V 0 bases short and J 1 base short, with 13 bases between. The V gene's germline CDR1 is MNHEY and CDR2 SVGAGI. The CDR3 is made up of 16 amino acids. In nucleotides, the CDR3 is TGTGCCAGCAGTTACTCAGGGCTAGCGCGTTCCTACGAGCAGTACTTC. Translated: CASSYSGLARSYEQYF.

The CDR3 region has the DNA TGTGCCAGCAGTGTCACAGTCAATCAGCCCCAGCATTTT. It is translated as CASSVTVNQPQHF. The genes are TRBV27 and TRBJ1-5; D not certain. The V end lost 5 bases, the J end lost 3 bases, and 8 bases lay between the germline ends. From germline, CDR1 is MNHEY and CDR2 SMNVEV (reference sequence). The CDR3 spans 13 residues.

The rearrangement joins TRBV5-1 to TRBJ2-5, with D perhaps TRBD2 (5 bases). CDR1 and CDR2 from the germline V gene are SGHRS and YFSETQ. The ends were cut back, 0 bases at V and 2 bases at J, with 11 bases in the middle. The CDR3 contains 15 residues. The CDR3 nucleotides read TGCGCCAGCAGCTTGGCCACGGGATTTCAAGAGACCCAGTACTTC. It translates to CASSLATGFQETQYF.

V and J are TRBV21-1 and TRBJ1-1; the D segment call TRBD1 is taken from the table without a DNA check. TRBV21-1 is listed as a pseudogene. The CDR3 spans 15 residues. The CDR3 loop is CASSKSGTENTEAFF. The CDR3 DNA reads as TGTGCCAGCAGCAAATCCGGGACAGAGAACACTGAAGCTTTCTTT.

The chain is built from TRBV7-8 and TRBJ2-1; 8 bases are a match to TRBD1. The CDR3 spans 15 residues. Germline V gene data show CDR1 as SGHVS and CDR2 as FQNEAQ. The J segment lost 8 bases and the V segment lost 2 bases, leaving 8 bases of the junction unmatched. The CDR3 sequence is CASSLPRTGMDEQFF. As DNA, the CDR3 is TGTGCCAGCAGCTTACCCCGGACAGGGATGGATGAGCAGTTCTTC.

The chain combines TRBV4-1 with TRBJ1-1, with D perhaps matching TRBD1 (6 bases). The CDR3 consists of 12 residues. With 4 bases removed from V and 5 bases from J, the gap between germline ends came to 8 bases. Per the germline V gene, CDR1 is MGHRA and CDR2 is YSYEKL. The CDR3 DNA sequence: TGCGCCAGCAGCCCGCAGGGGACTGAAGCTTTCTTT. Translation: CASSPQGTEAFF.

The chain couples TRBV27 to TRBJ1-2; the match to TRBD1 covers 10 bases. In germline, CDR1 is MNHEY, CDR2 SMNVEV (reference sequence). J gave up 5 bases and V 6 bases, and 9 bases lay outside the gene matches. CDR3 length equals 15 residues. Here the CDR3 DNA reads TGTGCCAGCAGATACGGGACAGGGGACCGATATGGCTACACCTTC. Amino acids: CASRYGTGDRYGYTF.

The J gene is TRBJ2-5, the V gene TRBV4-1, with 12 bases aligning to TRBD2. V lost 8 bases to trimming and J lost 3 bases; unmatched junction nucleotides: 16. The CDR3 totals 18 residues. Looked up from germline, CDR1 is MGHRA and CDR2 is YSYEKL. The CDR3, as DNA: TGCGCCAGCTCCCTAAGCGCTAGCGGGAGGGCCGGCGAAGAGACCCAGTACTTC. It specifies CASSLSASGRAGEETQYF.

This sequence joins TRBV7-3 and TRBJ2-1; D is possibly TRBD1 (5 bases). The ends were cut back, 2 bases at V and 4 bases at J, with 9 bases in the middle. This CDR3 spans 14 amino acids. Per the germline V gene, CDR1 is SGHTA and CDR2 is FQGTGA. In nucleotides, the CDR3 is TGTGCCAGCAGCTTAGACAGTGTTTACAATGAGCAGTTCTTC. Translated, it gives CASSLDSVYNEQFF.

The gene calls are TRBV6-5 and TRBJ2-3; 9 bases line up with TRBD1. The CDR3 spans 14 residues. After removal of 5 bases from V and 6 bases from J, the junction contained 6 bases not matched to a gene. CDR1 and CDR2 from the germline V gene are MNHEY and SVGAGI. The chain's CDR3 is CASSRTGEMDTQYF. CDR3 DNA sequence: TGTGCCAGCAGTCGGACAGGGGAGATGGATACGCAGTATTTT.

The V gene is TRBV9, the J gene TRBJ1-1; 7 positions match TRBD1. The ends lost 4 bases at V and 1 base at J; junction bases unmatched: 4. Germline values: CDR1 SGDLS, CDR2 YYNGEE. This CDR3 has 14 residues. CDR3 sequence reads: CASSHTGANTEAFF. The CDR3 bases are TGTGCCAGCAGCCATACAGGGGCGAACACTGAAGCTTTCTTT.

On this clone itself: The same CDR3 can be traced to other DNA sequences in this sample. This sequence joins TRBV7-9 and TRBJ1-1; perhaps TRBD1 as D (6 bases). V was shortened by 6 bases and J by 5 bases, with 16 bases between the two germline ends. The CDR3 spans 14 residues. Germline V gene sequence: CDR1 SEHNR, CDR2 FQNEAQ (reference sequence). In DNA, the CDR3 is TGTGCCAGCAGTCCCTCGGGGGGCCGAACTGAAGCTTTCTTT. This codes for CASSPSGGRTEAFF.

The chain has TRBV5-4 and TRBJ2-1, with D possibly being TRBD2 (6 bases). CDR1 is SGHNT, CDR2 YYREEE, per germline (reference sequence). There are 15 residues in the CDR3. The ends were cut back, 4 bases at V and 0 bases at J, with 11 bases in the middle. CDR3 sequence reads: CASSAGSSSYNEQFF. DNA of the CDR3: TGTGCCAGCAGCGCCGGGAGCAGCTCCTACAATGAGCAGTTCTTC. The complete variable domain, with remaining parts taken from reference TRBV5-4 and TRBJ2-1, reads ETGVTQSPTHLIKTRGQQVTLRCSSQSGHNTVSWYQQALGQGPQFIFQYYREEENGRGNFPPRFSGLQFPNYSSELNVNALELDDSALYLCASSAGSSSYNEQFFGPGTRLTVL.

This rearrangement joins TRBV7-8 to TRBJ1-2; no reliable D call. Germline-derived CDR1 and CDR2 are SGHVS and FQNEAQ. Between the trimmed V and J ends, which lost 3 bases and 1 base, there was a span of 12 bases. The CDR3 has 15 amino acids. The chain's CDR3 is CASSFSTGNNYGYTF. CDR3 in DNA: TGTGCCAGCAGCTTCTCGACGGGAAATAACTATGGCTACACCTTC. The full variable domain, in which reference TRBV7-8 and TRBJ1-2 provide the parts outside the CDR3, is GAGVSQSPRYKVAKRGQDVALRCDPISGHVSLFWYQQALGQGPEFLTYFQNEAQLDKSGLPSDRFFAERPEGSVSTLKIQRTQQEDSAVYLCASSFSTGNNYGYTFGSGTRLTVV.

The CDR3 loop reads CASTPGRGRETEAFF. In nucleotides, the CDR3 is TGTGCCAGCACCCCCGGTAGGGGCCGAGAGACTGAAGCTTTCTTT. The chain recombines TRBV9 with TRBJ1-1, with TRBD1 as a possible D gene (5 bases). Between the trimmed V and J ends, which lost 6 bases and 5 bases, there was a span of 20 bases. Germline lookup yields CDR1 SGDLS and CDR2 YYNGEE. The CDR3 has 15 amino acids.

This clone has more than one count but fewer than ten. The chain joins TRBV5-1 to TRBJ2-7, with 8 bases identical to TRBD2. The CDR3 has 15 amino acids. Germline CDR1 and CDR2: SGHRS and YFSETQ. V lost 3 bases, J lost 2 bases, and 7 bases stayed unmatched. For the CDR3, the DNA is TGCGCCAGCAGCTCAGTTAGCGGGACGACCTACGAGCAGTACTTC. As protein: CASSSVSGTTYEQYF.

The rearrangement joins TRBV10-3 to TRBJ2-7; 7 bases agree with TRBD1. V shed 2 bases and J 2 bases; nucleotides not matched to a gene: 6. The CDR3 has 15 residues. The germline gives CDR1 ENHRY, CDR2 SYGVKD. The CDR3 DNA follows: TGTGCCATCAGTGAGATAGGGGACAGTCCCTACGAGCAGTACTTC. This translates into CAISEIGDSPYEQYF.